The next 23 T cell receptor beta chains were all read from a single sample in a study of post-analysis software for immune sequencing data. TCR beta cDNA libraries included unique molecular identifiers. Using its own MiXCR run on the PCR reads, TCRdb lists one record per CDR3 protein. The sample gives about 540,000 distinct CDR3 sequences, around a third of which show up once; around 6.1% is in the top ten. Antigen specificity for these receptors is unknown. Overall study findings and caveats: Patients had higher frequencies than controls of about five TRBV segments, including TRBV5-6, TRBV5-1 and TRBV20-1.

The sample consisted of blood. The receptor source for this set is a girl aged 2-17 years with multiple sclerosis.

This clonotype has only a few counts. The chain links TRBV5-1 to TRBJ1-6; D unresolved. Per the germline V gene, CDR1 is SGHRS and CDR2 is YFSETQ. The CDR3 sequence is 13 residues long. V dropped 4 bases and J dropped 5 bases, with 7 bases sitting between them. The chain's CDR3 is CASSESDNSPLHF. The CDR3 nucleotides are TGCGCCAGCAGCGAGAGCGATAATTCACCCCTCCACTTT.

This clonotype has only a few counts. The rearrangement uses TRBV20-1 and TRBJ2-5, with D possibly being TRBD1 or TRBD2 (5 bases each). CDR3 size: 13 residues. V shed 6 bases and J shed 2 bases, with 13 bases lying between them. From germline, CDR1 is DFQATT and CDR2 SNEGSKA (reference sequence). The CDR3 loop is CSAPGAAQETQYF. CDR3 sequence (DNA): TGCAGTGCACCCGGGGCGGCGCAAGAGACCCAGTACTTC.

The J gene is TRBJ2-5, the V gene TRBV20-1; 7 bases are a match to TRBD2. The length of the CDR3 is 18 residues. Germline values: CDR1 DFQATT, CDR2 SNEGSKA (reference sequence). The V segment lost 3 bases and the J segment 0 bases; nucleotides outside the gene matches: 16. The CDR3 DNA is TGCAGTGCTAGGGGGGGTTGGGAAGCGGGGAGGTACCAAGAGACCCAGTACTTC. Translating it yields CSARGGWEAGRYQETQYF.

CDR3 in amino acids: CASSQDTSGGAFHTQYF. The CDR3 nucleotides are TGCGCCAGCAGCCAAGATACGAGCGGGGGGGCCTTCCATACGCAGTATTTT. V gene TRBV4-1 combines with J gene TRBJ2-3; 10 nucleotides agree with TRBD2. This CDR3 comprises 17 residues. Germline trimming cut 0 bases from V and 7 bases from J; bases unmatched to any gene: 10. Germline CDR1 MGHRA, CDR2 YSYEKL.

This chain links TRBV5-1 with TRBJ2-6; D not resolved. CDR1 and CDR2 (germline): SGHRS, YFSETQ. The CDR3 contains 15 residues. V shed 4 bases and J shed 5 bases, with 13 bases lying between them. The CDR3 DNA is TGCGCCAGCAGCCGAGGTACCTCACGGGCCAACGTCCTGACTTTC. This translates into CASSRGTSRANVLTF.

A single count supports this clonotype. The rearrangement uses TRBV4-2 and TRBJ1-5; TRBD1 might be the D (6 bases). Trimming pared 1 base from V and 7 bases from J, leaving 23 bases between. Germline CDR1 reads LGHNA; CDR2 reads YNFKEQ. The CDR3 runs 18 residues. In DNA, the CDR3 is TGTGCCAGCAGCCAAGCGCATAGGGGGGCGCGGGGTGTGCAGCCCCAGCATTTT. Translated: CASSQAHRGARGVQPQHF.

V gene TRBV12-3 or TRBV12-4 combines with J gene TRBJ2-5, with D hard to call. V was trimmed by 4 bases and J by 6 bases, leaving 12 bases between them. The CDR3 totals 13 residues. CDR3 sequence reads: CASSSTEGQTQYF. For the CDR3, the DNA is TGTGCCAGCAGTTCGACGGAAGGGCAGACCCAGTACTTC.

This clonotype has a handful of counts. The rearrangement links TRBV4-1 to TRBJ2-3, with 8 bases that match TRBD2. Germline lookup yields CDR1 MGHRA and CDR2 YSYEKL. The trim removed 0 bases at V and 4 bases at J, leaving 9 bases unmatched. The CDR3 is 17 amino acids. The CDR3 region has the DNA TGCGCCAGCAGCCAAGAAGGAACTAGCGGCGGAGCAGATACGCAGTATTTT. It encodes CASSQEGTSGGADTQYF.

This clonotype was recorded a few times. The CDR3 protein is CSVAGRAKNIQYF. DNA for the CDR3: TGCAGCGTTGCGGGTAGGGCCAAAAACATTCAGTACTTC. This chain links TRBV29-1 with TRBJ2-4; D is unresolved. The CDR3 has 13 residues. The V end lost 4 bases, the J end lost 1 base, and 8 bases lay between the germline ends. Germline loops: CDR1 SQVTM, CDR2 ANQGSEA.

The chain recombines TRBV3-1 with TRBJ2-5; 7 bases are a match to TRBD2. CDR1 and CDR2 (germline): LGHDT, YNNKEL (reference sequence). CDR3 length equals 15 residues. V dropped 5 bases and J dropped 5; count of bases not matched to a gene: 11. This chain's CDR3 is CASSISTGGRETQYF. In DNA, the CDR3 is TGTGCCAGCAGCATCTCGACGGGGGGTCGGGAGACCCAGTACTTC.

In its sample, this clonotype was seen many times. The chain carries TRBV6-5 and TRBJ2-5; TRBD2 aligns across 9 bases. Germline values: CDR1 MNHEY, CDR2 SVGAGI. V was pared by 2 bases and J by 0 bases, with 13 bases of the junction left unmatched. This CDR3 has 19 amino acids. DNA for the CDR3: TGTGCCAGCAGTTACCCCCTCAAAATAGCGGGGGAGTACCAAGAGACCCAGTACTTC. Protein: CASSYPLKIAGEYQETQYF.

This clonotype came up a few times. The chain couples TRBV10-1 to TRBJ1-5, with a possible D match to TRBD1 (6 bases). This CDR3 has 14 residues. The germline gives CDR1 WNHNN, CDR2 SYGVQD (reference sequence). The V end was cut by 7 bases, the J end by 0 bases, with 10 bases between. Here the CDR3 DNA reads TGCGCCAGCAACCGGACAGCTAGCAATCAGCCCCAGCATTTT. It codes for CASNRTASNQPQHF.

This clonotype was picked up a small number of times. The rearrangement joins TRBV4-2 to TRBJ1-6, with TRBD1 matching over 10 bases. CDR1 LGHNA and CDR2 YNFKEQ come from the germline V gene. After removal of 1 base from V and 1 base from J, the junction contained 4 bases not matched to a gene. The CDR3 sequence is 18 residues long. CDR3 DNA sequence: TGTGCCAGCAGCCAAGGCGAGGGACAGGGGTCCTATAATTCACCCCTCCACTTT. Amino acid sequence: CASSQGEGQGSYNSPLHF.

This clonotype was seen repeatedly, ten times or more. This chain uses TRBV10-3 with TRBJ2-5; 9 nucleotides align to TRBD2. V shed 0 bases and J 2 bases; nucleotides not matched to a gene: 10. This CDR3 region has 18 residues. The germline gives CDR1 ENHRY, CDR2 SYGVKD. The CDR3 loop reads CAISESRSVAGVQETQYF. The CDR3, as DNA: TGTGCCATCAGTGAGTCCCGTAGTGTAGCGGGGGTACAAGAGACCCAGTACTTC.

This clonotype showed up just a few times. The rearrangement joins TRBV5-1 to TRBJ2-5; D remains ambiguous. V was cut by 3 bases and J by 2 bases, with 17 bases left in between. The CDR3 extends over 16 amino acids. Germline values: CDR1 SGHRS, CDR2 YFSETQ. DNA of the CDR3: TGCGCCAGCAGCTCCAGCTATCGAGACCAACAAGAGACCCAGTACTTC. Translation: CASSSSYRDQQETQYF.

The rearrangement joins TRBV20-1 to TRBJ2-3; a possible D gene is TRBD1 (6 bases). Germline V CDR1 and CDR2: DFQATT, SNEGSKA (reference sequence). The CDR3 has 13 amino acids. V was clipped by 1 base and J by 1 base, with 6 bases between them. The chain's CDR3 is CSARGGRTDTQYF. The CDR3 nucleotides are TGCAGTGCTAGAGGGGGGCGCACAGATACGCAGTATTTT.

The chain couples TRBV20-1 to TRBJ1-2; D not certain. The CDR3 loop spans 13 amino acids. The germline gives CDR1 DFQATT, CDR2 SNEGSKA (reference sequence). Trimming removed 7 bases at V and 0 bases at J, with 12 bases between. The CDR3 DNA sequence: TGCAGTGACAGACCCCCTGCTAACTATGGCTACACCTTC. This codes for CSDRPPANYGYTF.

The chain combines TRBV11-2 with TRBJ1-1, with D uncertain. Germline V CDR1 and CDR2: SGHAT, FQNNGV. This CDR3 has 15 amino acids. V was shortened by 0 bases and J by 5 bases, with 13 bases between the two germline ends. CDR3 sequence: CASSLDMDGVTEAFF. In DNA form, the CDR3 reads TGTGCCAGCAGCTTAGACATGGATGGGGTAACTGAAGCTTTCTTT.

The rearrangement uses TRBV12-3 or TRBV12-4 and TRBJ2-5; D gene ambiguous. V was shortened by 1 base and J by 5 bases, with 11 bases between the two germline ends. CDR3 size: 14 residues. The CDR3 region is CASSLGSVVETQYF. CDR3 nucleotides: TGTGCCAGCAGTTTAGGGTCTGTGGTGGAGACCCAGTACTTC.

The chain links TRBV3-1 to TRBJ2-3, with D possibly called TRBD1 or TRBD2 (5 bases each). The CDR3 sequence is 15 residues long. Trimming pared 5 bases from V and 3 bases from J, leaving 15 bases between. Per the germline V gene, CDR1 is LGHDT and CDR2 is YNNKEL (reference sequence). The CDR3 sequence: CASSSRDRLTDTQYF. The DNA for the CDR3 is TGTGCCAGCAGCTCCCGGGACCGGTTAACAGATACGCAGTATTTT.

The rearrangement uses TRBV3-1 and TRBJ2-7, with a tentative D call TRBD2 (5 bases). CDR1 is LGHDT and CDR2 is YNNKEL in the germline V gene (reference sequence). This CDR3 is built from 14 residues. V was pared by 3 bases and J by 4 bases, with 13 bases between. CDR3 protein: CASSHPDSVYEQYF. CDR3 in DNA: TGTGCCAGCAGCCACCCCGATAGCGTTTACGAGCAGTACTTC.

The chain uses TRBV5-1 and TRBJ1-6; D ambiguous. The V end lost 0 bases, the J end lost 7 bases, and 14 bases lay between the germline ends. Germline V gene lookup returns CDR1 SGHRS and CDR2 YFSETQ. CDR3 length equals 16 residues. The CDR3 DNA reads as TGCGCCAGCAGCTTGGCAAGGAGCGATGGGAATTCACCCCTCCACTTT. The encoded protein is CASSLARSDGNSPLHF.

This clonotype turned up a few times. The chain recombines TRBV6-1 with TRBJ2-7; tentatively, D is TRBD1 (7 bases). Germline loops: CDR1 MNHNS, CDR2 SASEGT. This CDR3 is built from 15 residues. The ends were cut back, 2 bases at V and 2 bases at J, with 13 bases in the middle. CDR3 sequence (DNA): TGTGCCAGCAGTGAAATGGGGGGACAGACCTACGAGCAGTACTTC. Encoded protein: CASSEMGGQTYEQYF.